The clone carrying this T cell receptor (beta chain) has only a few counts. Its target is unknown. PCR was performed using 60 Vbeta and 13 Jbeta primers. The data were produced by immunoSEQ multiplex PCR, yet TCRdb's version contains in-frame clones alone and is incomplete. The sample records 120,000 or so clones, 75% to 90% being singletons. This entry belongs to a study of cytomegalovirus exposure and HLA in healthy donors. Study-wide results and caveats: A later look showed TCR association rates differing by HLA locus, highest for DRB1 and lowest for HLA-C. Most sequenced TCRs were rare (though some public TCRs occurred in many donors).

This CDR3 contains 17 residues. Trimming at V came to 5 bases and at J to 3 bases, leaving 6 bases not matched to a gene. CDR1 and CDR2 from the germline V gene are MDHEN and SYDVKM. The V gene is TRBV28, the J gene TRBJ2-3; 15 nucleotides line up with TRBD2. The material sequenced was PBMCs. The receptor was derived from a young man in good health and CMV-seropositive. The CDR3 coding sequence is TGTGCCAGCAGTCGGACTAGCGGGGGGGCTTATACAGATACGCAGTATTTT. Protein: CASSRTSGGAYTDTQYF.